This T cell receptor beta chain came from a study of T cells in Graves' hyperthyroidism and ophthalmopathy. Notes on this clonotype: Its antigen is undetermined.

Overall study findings and caveats: The model foresaw ophthalmopathy a median about 6.5 months prior to onset.

Looked up from germline, CDR1 is DFQATT and CDR2 is SNEGSKA (reference sequence). The germline V and J ends were trimmed by 3 bases and 4 bases, with 12 bases remaining between them. This CDR3 contains 13 residues. From RNA transcripts, TCR beta CDR3 regions were amplified. First-round RT-PCR targeting the TCR CDR3 was performed with the HTBI primer set. Each CDR3 protein is one row after TCRdb ran MiXCR on the multiplex PCR reads. The sample includes about 710,000 distinct CDR3 sequences, around 17% seen only once; the top ten take around 7.7%. The chain is built from TRBV20-1 and TRBJ1-2; weak D call: TRBD1 (5 bases). The receptor was derived from a man between 18 and 35 years old with Graves' hyperthyroidism. The sample was blood. For the CDR3, the DNA is TGCAGTGCTAGGAATCGGGACGTCTATGGCTACACCTTC. Amino acid sequence: CSARNRDVYGYTF.